Listed below are T cell receptor beta chains from one sample, sequenced in a study of shared clonotypes between healthy human individuals. TCRdb's table, derived via immunoSEQ multiplex PCR, lists solely in-frame clones and lacks some. This table has over 950,000 clones, roughly 80% appearing once. Sequencing used memory CD4+ T cells from PBMCs. All receptors come from a man aged 18 to 29 in good health. Some clones in this sample may be carry-over from other donors' samples. Each CDR3 is given with its conserved first and last residue.

V gene,CDR3 protein
TRBV6-1,CASSLTYMNTEAFF
TRBV18,CASSPGAGPQPQHF
TRBV6-5,CASRTTDTQYF
TRBV28,CASRQGRQETQYF
TRBV19,CASSERTLTGEQYF
TRBV5-6,CASSLAGGFTDTQYF
TRBV19,CASKSQGQETQYF
TRBV14,CASSPRQGVYEQYF
TRBV5-4,CASSLSEPYGYTF
TRBV2,CASRVSGNTEAFF
TRBV5-1,CASSYDGDSNQPQHF
TRBV4-1,CASSQDPHRFRNQPQHF
TRBV7-2,CASSLAAGSYEQYF
TRBV7-2,CASSPGGLNTEAFF
TRBV25-1,CASSDFTGTGETQYF
TRBV6-1,CASREVGTDTQYF
TRBV2,CASNRGEEKLFF
TRBV6-1,CASSEYFSVGPQHF
TRBV2,CASRPGLAGADTQYF
TRBV28,CASSPWRLLNTGELFF
TRBV5-1,CASSLAPSGRMLEQYF
TRBV4-2,CASSQERRIGETQYF
TRBV2,CVRQDSTDTQYF
TRBV18,CASSPQNTEAFF
TRBV5-4,CASSLGGRDSQETQYF
TRBV10-3,CAISERDRPTDTQYF
TRBV5-6,CASSLIGYNEQFF
TRBV7-2,CASSFQLVQSTDTQYF
TRBV7-9,CASSWGSSTDTQYF
TRBV11-2,CASRPLAGNSYNEQFF
TRBV9,CASSRTSGYTDTQYF
TRBV15,CATNSGQDTYEQYF
TRBV28,CASSEGAVHEQYF
TRBV5-1,CASIGRGDTQYF
TRBV21-1,CASSKVMRNTEAFF
TRBV5-1,CASSLTGEIHGYTF
TRBV18,CASSPGQGEAFF
TRBV19,CASSKGTSGSLTDTQYF
TRBV4-1,CASSQPNEGTQYF
TRBV2,CATNRQQSYEQYF
TRBV6-6,CASSAQGGMDEQYF
TRBV30,CALTTADNSPLHF
TRBV28,CASGQGGASYEQYF
TRBV7-2,CASSLQTHNTGELFF
TRBV7-9,CASSGRTGYSYEQYF
TRBV19,CASAADSNYDEQFF
TRBV15,CATSREGNIYGYTF
TRBV18,CASSPPGHYGYTF